This T cell receptor (beta chain) was captured by sequencing in a study of cytomegalovirus exposure and HLA in healthy donors. The PCR made use of 60 Vbeta and 13 Jbeta primers. Clones were sequenced by immunoSEQ multiplex PCR, and TCRdb holds only the in-frame ones, with some missing. The sample records some 110,000 clones, roughly three quarters being singletons. The study, taken as a whole, reports: Sequencing depth roughly uniform across donors was assumed in presence/absence analyses. Analysis performed later showed TCR beta chains linked to HLA being more clonally expanded than equally common others.

V gave up 2 bases and J gave up 3 bases, with 8 bases separating them. The CDR3 is 14 residues long. The germline V gene encodes CDR1 KGHSH and CDR2 LQKENI. Turning to this clone: Its specificity is unknown.

The sequence came from a man aged 30 to 39 in good health and CMV-seronegative. The chain has TRBV18 and TRBJ1-5, with a tentative D call TRBD1 (6 bases). The specimen sequenced was PBMCs. DNA for the CDR3: TGTGCCAGCTCACCAGGGGGGGCCAATCAGCCCCAGCATTTT. This codes for CASSPGGANQPQHF. Based on the CDR3 plus reference TRBV18 and TRBJ1-5, the full variable domain is NAGVMQNPRHLVRRRGQEARLRCSPMKGHSHVYWYRQLPEEGLKFMVYLQKENIIDESGMPKERFSAEFPKEGPSILRIQQVVRGDSAAYFCASSPGGANQPQHFGDGTRLSIL.